This TCR beta chain is drawn from a study of identical twins. Regarding the study as a whole: Low generation probability was overrepresented in out-of-frame alpha sequences shared by twins. Zero-insertion results could be subject to partial confounding by invariant MAIT and iNKT cells.

CDR1 DFQATT and CDR2 SNEGSKA come from the germline V gene (reference sequence). The CDR3 is 13 residues long. After removal of 3 bases from V and 5 bases from J, the junction contained 3 bases not matched to a gene. Donors were all healthy Caucasians. This clonotype was found many times. The antigen remains undetermined. Each CDR3 protein is one row after TCRdb ran MiXCR on the 5' RACE reads. The sample consists of about 150,000 distinct CDR3 sequences, under 4.5% of them appearing once. The TCR was taken from a man younger than 30 in good health. Sequencing was done on a sample of memory T cells sorted from blood. The chain has TRBV20-1 and TRBJ1-5; 8 nucleotides match TRBD1. The CDR3 nucleotides are TGCAGTGCTAGCCAGGGGGCAGATCAGCCCCAGCATTTT. This codes for CSASQGADQPQHF.